A single sample gave rise to the 16 T cell receptor beta chains below, sequenced in a study of identical twins. TCRdb analysed the 5' RACE reads with MiXCR anew, one entry per CDR3 protein. The sample carries 200,000 or so distinct CDR3 sequences, approximately 15% recorded once. These data are also associated with another study on T cells expressing NK-cell markers.

Sequenced input: CD8+ T cells sorted from blood. The source of these receptors is a woman between 18 and 29 years old in good health.

This clonotype appeared a few times. J is TRBJ1-1 and V is TRBV12-3 or TRBV12-4; D remains unclear. V lost 7 bases to trimming and J lost 6 bases, with 12 bases between them. The CDR3 is 12 residues long. In DNA form, the CDR3 reads TGTGCCAGCACCCCTGGGGTCTCTGAAGCTTTCTTT. Translated: CASTPGVSEAFF.

In its sample, this clonotype was seen a few times. The chain couples TRBV14 to TRBJ2-3; tentative D call: TRBD2 (5 bases). The CDR3 spans 15 residues. Deletions cut 0 bases from V and 0 bases from J, with 7 bases between. Germline V gene data show CDR1 as SGHDN and CDR2 as FVKESK. CDR3 protein: CASSQEGASTDTQYF. The CDR3, as DNA: TGTGCCAGCAGCCAAGAGGGAGCAAGCACAGATACGCAGTATTTT.

The V gene is TRBV19, the J gene TRBJ2-1; TRBD2 might be the D (6 bases). Trimming took off 4 bases at V and 2 bases at J, with 15 bases between the two ends. This CDR3 comprises 16 residues. CDR1 and CDR2 (germline): LNHDA, SQIVND (reference sequence). The CDR3, as DNA: TGTGCCAGTAGTACCCCCGGGGGACCCCCCTACAATGAGCAGTTCTTC. This sequence encodes CASSTPGGPPYNEQFF.

This clonotype showed up just a few times. V usage is TRBV3-1 and J usage is TRBJ2-3; D remains unclear. The CDR3 runs 17 residues. From germline, CDR1 is LGHDT and CDR2 YNNKEL (reference sequence). V gave up 6 bases and J gave up 0 bases, with 19 bases separating them. DNA for the CDR3: TGTGCCAGCAGTCCTAGTATCTCCTTGGCGAGCACAGATACGCAGTATTTT. Its translation is CASSPSISLASTDTQYF.

This clonotype was detected only a few times. This chain uses TRBV27 with TRBJ2-7, with unresolved D. Trimming shortened V by 3 bases and J by 5 bases, and 11 bases separated the two germline ends. Per germline, CDR1 MNHEY and CDR2 SMNVEV (reference sequence). The CDR3 is made up of 13 amino acids. The CDR3 is CASSFYLSNEQYF. CDR3 DNA: TGTGCCAGCAGTTTTTACCTTTCGAACGAGCAGTACTTC.

The chain couples TRBV7-9 to TRBJ2-3; D perhaps matches TRBD2 (5 bases). V lost 4 bases to trimming and J lost 2 bases, with 16 bases between them. Germline V CDR1 and CDR2: SEHNR, FQNEAQ (reference sequence). There are 16 residues in the CDR3. CDR3 sequence: CASSSTSGSPTDTQYF. CDR3 sequence (DNA): TGTGCCAGCAGCTCAACCTCGGGGTCCCCCACAGATACGCAGTATTTT.

This clonotype was seen a few times. V and J are TRBV9 and TRBJ1-1; D ambiguous. Trimming took 0 bases from V and 4 from J, leaving 7 bases between them. The CDR3 extends over 13 amino acids. CDR1 is SGDLS, CDR2 YYNGEE, per germline. CDR3 region: CASSVAKATEAFF. CDR3 nucleotide sequence: TGTGCCAGCAGCGTAGCGAAGGCCACTGAAGCTTTCTTT.

This clonotype occurred a few times. The V call is TRBV6-2 or TRBV6-3, the J call TRBJ2-1; weak D call: TRBD1 (6 bases). Between the trimmed V and J ends, which lost 5 bases and 10 bases, there was a span of 24 bases. The CDR3 sequence is 16 residues long. Germline CDR1 reads MNHEY; CDR2 reads SVGEGT. This CDR3 is CASSPLTRGHTGEQFF. Written as DNA, the CDR3 is TGTGCCAGCAGTCCACTGACCAGGGGACACACCGGGGAGCAGTTCTTC.

The CDR3 DNA is TGTGCCAGCAGTTACACCAGGGGGACAGATACGCAGTATTTT. As protein: CASSYTRGTDTQYF. The rearrangement uses TRBV6-5 and TRBJ2-3; the match to TRBD1 covers 7 bases. Germline V CDR1 and CDR2: MNHEY, SVGAGI. CDR3 length equals 14 residues. V gave up 2 bases and J gave up 3 bases; unmatched junction bases: 2.

The genes are TRBV12-3 or TRBV12-4 and TRBJ2-2; 10 bases line up with TRBD2. The CDR3 is made up of 17 amino acids. J was trimmed by 4 bases and V by 3 bases; bases with no gene match: 8. The CDR3 sequence: CASSFWGAGGLTGELFF. The CDR3 DNA follows: TGTGCCAGCAGTTTTTGGGGAGCGGGGGGGCTCACCGGGGAGCTGTTTTTT.

This clonotype has a handful of counts. The chain carries TRBV7-9 and TRBJ1-1; TRBD1 matches at 8 bases. CDR1 is SEHNR, CDR2 FQNEAQ, per germline (reference sequence). CDR3 size: 11 residues. V shed 1 base and J 11 bases; nucleotides not matched to a gene: 0. CDR3 protein: CASSLGQGAFF. The DNA of the CDR3 is TGTGCCAGCAGCTTAGGACAGGGGGCTTTCTTT.

This clonotype was seen more than once but under ten times. This chain connects TRBV12-3 or TRBV12-4 to TRBJ1-1; D gene uncertain. CDR3 size: 13 residues. Trimming left V 2 bases short and J 5 bases short, with 9 bases between. CDR3 sequence (DNA): TGTGCCAGCAGTTTATCGAAGGGTACTGAAGCTTTCTTT. It is translated as CASSLSKGTEAFF.

CDR3 sequence reads: CASSPKREGDNEQFF. The CDR3 DNA reads as TGTGCCAGCAGCCCCAAGAGGGAGGGAGACAATGAGCAGTTCTTC. This chain uses TRBV9 with TRBJ2-1; 7 nucleotides match TRBD2. The CDR3 covers 15 residues. Looked up from germline, CDR1 is SGDLS and CDR2 is YYNGEE. With V trimmed by 4 bases and J by 5 bases, 9 bases remained unmatched.

The rearrangement uses TRBV6-2 or TRBV6-3 and TRBJ2-1; D possibly corresponds to TRBD1 (6 bases). Germline assignment: CDR1 MNHEY and CDR2 SVGEGT. Trimming shortened V by 6 bases and J by 6 bases, and 15 bases separated the two germline ends. The CDR3 runs 14 residues. The CDR3 nucleotides are TGTGCCAGCAGACTATCGGGCAGGGGCAATGAGCAGTTCTTC. Protein sequence: CASRLSGRGNEQFF.

The CDR3 nucleotides are TGTGCCACCAGCAGAGATGTTAGGGGTAACACTGAAGCTTTCTTT. It is translated as CATSRDVRGNTEAFF. The V and J genes are TRBV15 and TRBJ1-1; TRBD1 might be the D (5 bases). Per germline, CDR1 LNHNV and CDR2 YYDKDF (reference sequence). V dropped 0 bases and J dropped 2 bases, with 10 bases sitting between them. This CDR3 is 15 amino acids long.

This clonotype was counted a few times. This sequence joins TRBV20-1 and TRBJ2-7, with 10 bases fitting TRBD1. CDR1 DFQATT and CDR2 SNEGSKA come from the germline V gene (reference sequence). The CDR3 consists of 15 residues. V lost 0 bases, J lost 2 bases, and 4 bases stayed unmatched. The CDR3: CSARDGQGGAYEQYF. The CDR3 nucleotides are TGCAGTGCTAGAGATGGACAGGGGGGCGCCTACGAGCAGTACTTC.